This TCR beta chain was documented in a study of molecular identifiers for immune sequencing clone quantification. Points from the study as a whole: In naive cells, clones above 20 RNA copies held under 1% of molecules, whereas in effector cells they held over 99%.

The germline V gene has CDR1 SGHVS and CDR2 FNYEAQ. The CDR3 is made up of 18 amino acids. V lost 0 bases and J 2 bases, leaving 19 bases between the germline ends. This clonotype was seen only a few times. The antigen is not known. TCRdb passed the PCR reads through MiXCR, listing each CDR3 protein once. The data contain approximately 500,000 distinct CDR3 sequences, roughly 24% of them seen just once; the ten biggest clones take up around 0.78%. This chain connects TRBV7-6 to TRBJ1-1; D might be TRBD1 (6 bases). This TCR came from a human donor in good health. Some libraries in this study had Jurkat cell RNA spiked in. Sample: naive CD8+ T cells from blood, with Jurkat cell RNA spiked in. Subset specified: FACS-sorted CD8+CD4-CCR7+CD45RA+ naive T cells. The CDR3 loop is CASSLAHGQGLLNTEAFF. Written as DNA, the CDR3 is TGTGCCAGCAGCTTAGCGCACGGCCAGGGGCTACTAAACACTGAAGCTTTCTTT. The variable domain in full, completed from reference TRBV7-6 and TRBJ1-1, reads GAGVSQSPRYKVTKRGQDVALRCDPISGHVSLYWYRQALGQGPEFLTYFNYEAQQDKSGLPNDRFSAERPEGSISTLTIQRTEQRDSAMYRCASSLAHGQGLLNTEAFFGQGTRLTVV.